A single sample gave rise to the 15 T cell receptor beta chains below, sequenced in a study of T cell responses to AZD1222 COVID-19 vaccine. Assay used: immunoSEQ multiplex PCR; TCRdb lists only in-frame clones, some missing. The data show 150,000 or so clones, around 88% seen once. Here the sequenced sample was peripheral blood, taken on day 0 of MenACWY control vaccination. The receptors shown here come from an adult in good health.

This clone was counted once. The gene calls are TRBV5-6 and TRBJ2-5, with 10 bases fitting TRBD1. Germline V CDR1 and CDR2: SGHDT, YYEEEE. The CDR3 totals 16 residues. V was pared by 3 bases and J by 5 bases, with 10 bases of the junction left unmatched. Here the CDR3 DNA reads TGTGCCAGCAGCTCCCGAGACAGGGGGCATCGTGAGACCCAGTACTTC. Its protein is CASSSRDRGHRETQYF.

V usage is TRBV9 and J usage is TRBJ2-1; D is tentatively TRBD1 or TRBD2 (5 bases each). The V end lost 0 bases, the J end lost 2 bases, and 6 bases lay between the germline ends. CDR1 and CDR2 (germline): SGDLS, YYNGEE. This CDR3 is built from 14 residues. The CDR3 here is CASSVGGAYNEQFF. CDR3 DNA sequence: TGTGCCAGCAGCGTAGGAGGGGCCTACAATGAGCAGTTCTTC.

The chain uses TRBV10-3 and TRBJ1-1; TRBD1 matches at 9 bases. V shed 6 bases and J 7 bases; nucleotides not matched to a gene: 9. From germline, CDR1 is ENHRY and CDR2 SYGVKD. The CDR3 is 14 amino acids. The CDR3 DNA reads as TGTGCCATCAGCGTACAGGGGGCTGCCGATGAAGCTTTCTTT. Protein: CAISVQGAADEAFF.

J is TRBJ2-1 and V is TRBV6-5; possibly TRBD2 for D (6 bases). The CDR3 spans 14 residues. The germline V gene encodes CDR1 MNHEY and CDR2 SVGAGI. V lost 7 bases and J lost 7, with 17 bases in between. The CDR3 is CASNPPGVGNEQFF. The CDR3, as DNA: TGTGCCAGCAATCCTCCGGGGGTCGGGAATGAGCAGTTCTTC.

Written as DNA, the CDR3 is TGCAGCGTTGATCCCCTACTAAGCACTGAAGCTTTCTTT. This translates into CSVDPLLSTEAFF. The genes are TRBV29-1 and TRBJ1-1; D gene ambiguous. V was pared by 3 bases and J by 4 bases, with 12 bases between. The CDR3 covers 13 residues. Germline V gene sequence: CDR1 SQVTM, CDR2 ANQGSEA.

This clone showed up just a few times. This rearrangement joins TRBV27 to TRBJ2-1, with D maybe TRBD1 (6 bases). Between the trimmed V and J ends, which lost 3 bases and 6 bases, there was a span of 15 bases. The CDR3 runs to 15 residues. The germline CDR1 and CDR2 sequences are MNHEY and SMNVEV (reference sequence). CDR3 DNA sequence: TGTGCCAGCAGTTTTTCAGGGGTCGAGTCCAATGAGCAGTTCTTC. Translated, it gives CASSFSGVESNEQFF.

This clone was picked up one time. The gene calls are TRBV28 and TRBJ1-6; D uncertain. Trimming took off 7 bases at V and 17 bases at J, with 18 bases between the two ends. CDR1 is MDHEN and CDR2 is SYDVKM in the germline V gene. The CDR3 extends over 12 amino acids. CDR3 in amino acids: CASTSVGDLVHF. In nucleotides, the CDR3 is TGTGCCAGCACCTCAGTCGGGGATTTGGTCCACTTT.

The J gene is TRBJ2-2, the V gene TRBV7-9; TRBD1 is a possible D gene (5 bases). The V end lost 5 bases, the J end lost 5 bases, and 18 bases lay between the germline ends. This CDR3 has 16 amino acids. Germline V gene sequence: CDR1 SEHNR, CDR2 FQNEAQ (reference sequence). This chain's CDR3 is CASSQKWQGLTGELFF. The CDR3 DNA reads TGTGCCAGCAGCCAAAAGTGGCAGGGTCTGACCGGGGAGCTGTTTTTT.

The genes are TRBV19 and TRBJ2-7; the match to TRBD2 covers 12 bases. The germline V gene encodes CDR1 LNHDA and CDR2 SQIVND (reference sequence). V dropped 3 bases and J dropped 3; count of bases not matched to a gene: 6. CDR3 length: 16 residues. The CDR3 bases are TGTGCCAGTAGTATCGGACTAGCGGGGAACTTCTACGAGCAGTACTTC. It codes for CASSIGLAGNFYEQYF.

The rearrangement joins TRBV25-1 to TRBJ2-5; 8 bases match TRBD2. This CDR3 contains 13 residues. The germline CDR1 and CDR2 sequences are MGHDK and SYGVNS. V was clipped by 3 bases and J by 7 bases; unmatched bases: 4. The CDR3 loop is CASSDWLAGTQYF. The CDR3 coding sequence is TGTGCCAGCAGTGATTGGCTAGCGGGGACCCAGTACTTC.

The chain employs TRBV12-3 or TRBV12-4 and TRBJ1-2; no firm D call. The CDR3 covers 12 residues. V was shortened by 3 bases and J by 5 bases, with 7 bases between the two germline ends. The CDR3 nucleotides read TGTGCCAGCAGTTTGCATAGATATGGCTACACCTTC. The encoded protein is CASSLHRYGYTF.

The CDR3 spells CASSLGEGGYGYTF. The CDR3 nucleotides are TGCGCCAGCAGCTTGGGCGAGGGCGGCTATGGCTACACCTTC. This chain uses TRBV5-1 with TRBJ1-2; D is unresolved. The CDR3 has 14 residues. The V gene's germline CDR1 is SGHRS and CDR2 YFSETQ. V was pared by 0 bases and J by 4 bases, with 10 bases between.

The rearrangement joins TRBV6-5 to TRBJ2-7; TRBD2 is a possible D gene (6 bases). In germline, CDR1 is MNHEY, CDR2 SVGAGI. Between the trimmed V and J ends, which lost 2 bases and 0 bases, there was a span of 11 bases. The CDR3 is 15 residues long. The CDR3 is CASSYGRGSSYEQYF. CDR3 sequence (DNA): TGTGCCAGCAGTTACGGGCGGGGATCCTCCTACGAGCAGTACTTC.

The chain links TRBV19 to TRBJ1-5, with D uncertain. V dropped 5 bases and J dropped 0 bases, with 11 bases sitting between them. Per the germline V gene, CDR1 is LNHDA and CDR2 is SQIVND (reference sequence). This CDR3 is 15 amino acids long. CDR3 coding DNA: TGTGCCAGTAGTTCGCCAAGATCTAGCAATCAGCCCCAGCATTTT. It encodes CASSSPRSSNQPQHF. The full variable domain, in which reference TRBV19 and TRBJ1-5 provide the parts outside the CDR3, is DGGITQSPKYLFRKEGQNVTLSCEQNLNHDAMYWYRQDPGQGLRLIYYSQIVNDFQKGDIAEGYSVSREKKESFPLTVTSAQKNPTAFYLCASSSPRSSNQPQHFGDGTRLSIL.

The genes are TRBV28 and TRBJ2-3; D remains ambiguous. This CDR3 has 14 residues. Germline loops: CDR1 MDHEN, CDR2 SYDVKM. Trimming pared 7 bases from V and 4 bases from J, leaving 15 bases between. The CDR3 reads CASTPKLPADTQYF. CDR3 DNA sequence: TGTGCCAGCACCCCGAAACTTCCGGCAGATACGCAGTATTTT.